A single sample is the source of the 17 T cell receptor beta chains below, sequenced in a study of blood T cells in healthy people across ages (dated by TCRdb to the mid-2010s). Receptor libraries were prepared by 5' RACE. The instrument given in TCRdb is Illumina HiSeq 2500. A second PCR of about 7 to 12 cycles was run with a J-beta primer mix and a sample-barcoded 5' primer. TCRdb cleaned the public reads at Q25 with fastp, built clones with MiXCR and kept in-frame beta chains. Each CDR3 protein gets just one entry, which takes the most common genes and DNA from the rows behind it. Present in this sample are just under 750,000 distinct CDR3 sequences, 22% of which were seen just once. The ten largest clones take up approximately 20% of the sample. Sequencing used blood. These receptors were taken from a man aged 65-85 years in good health.

This sequence joins TRBV6-5 and TRBJ1-4, with a weak D call TRBD1 (6 bases). This CDR3 has 16 amino acids. CDR1 and CDR2 from the germline V gene are MNHEY and SVGAGI. Trimming left V 0 bases short and J 7 bases short, with 15 bases between. For the CDR3, the DNA is TGTGCCAGCAGTTACTCGAACCGGGGGCCCTCTGAAAAACTGTTTTTT. Residues: CASSYSNRGPSEKLFF.

V gene TRBV10-3 combines with J gene TRBJ2-1; D remains ambiguous. V lost 4 bases and J 6 bases, leaving 7 bases between the germline ends. Looked up from germline, CDR1 is ENHRY and CDR2 is SYGVKD. The CDR3 sequence is 12 residues long. Here the CDR3 reads CAISGTSNEQFF. The CDR3 DNA sequence: TGTGCCATCAGTGGCACATCCAATGAGCAGTTCTTC.

The V and J genes are TRBV29-1 and TRBJ1-1; D may be TRBD1 (5 bases). This CDR3 has 12 amino acids. Trimming took 7 bases from V and 0 from J, leaving 9 bases between them. The germline V gene encodes CDR1 SQVTM and CDR2 ANQGSEA. The CDR3 loop is CSGRVLNTEAFF. DNA for the CDR3: TGCAGCGGCAGGGTTCTGAACACTGAAGCTTTCTTT.

The chain joins TRBV6-6 to TRBJ1-2; 8 nucleotides line up with TRBD1. Germline values: CDR1 MNHNY, CDR2 SVGAGI (reference sequence). V lost 6 bases, J lost 6 bases, and 9 bases stayed unmatched. The CDR3 has 14 amino acids. The CDR3 DNA follows: TGTGCCAGCAGCCCAGCCAGGGGGCAAGATGGCTACACCTTC. It codes for CASSPARGQDGYTF.

The genes are TRBV19 and TRBJ2-1, with TRBD2 matching 7 bases. With 1 base clipped from V and 3 bases from J, the junction kept 3 bases outside the gene matches. CDR1 LNHDA and CDR2 SQIVND come from the germline V gene (reference sequence). The CDR3 consists of 15 residues. CDR3 in DNA: TGTGCCAGTAGTATAGTGTCTAGCGGCTACAATGAGCAGTTCTTC. Translating gives CASSIVSSGYNEQFF.

The chain joins TRBV20-1 to TRBJ2-1; D ambiguous. This CDR3 has 13 residues. The V end was cut by 4 bases, the J end by 3 bases, with 10 bases between. CDR1 and CDR2 (germline): DFQATT, SNEGSKA (reference sequence). The CDR3, as DNA: TGCAGTGCTATTAACGCGAGCTACAATGAGCAGTTCTTC. It yields the protein CSAINASYNEQFF.

This clonotype was detected only a few times. This chain connects TRBV7-2 to TRBJ2-1; D possibly corresponds to TRBD1 (6 bases). The CDR3 has 14 residues. CDR1 SGHTA and CDR2 FQGNSA come from the germline V gene. The germline V and J ends were trimmed by 4 bases and 10 bases, with 17 bases remaining between them. The CDR3 loop is CASSSGDHLREQFF. The CDR3 nucleotides read TGTGCCAGCAGCTCAGGGGACCATCTTCGAGAGCAGTTCTTC.

V and J are TRBV10-3 and TRBJ1-4; D is possibly TRBD1 (5 bases). With 7 bases removed from V and 7 bases from J, the gap between germline ends came to 16 bases. The CDR3 totals 14 residues. Germline CDR1 is ENHRY and CDR2 is SYGVKD. The CDR3 DNA sequence: TGTGCCATCAAAGACAACCTAAGGGGTGAAAAACTGTTTTTT. Residues: CAIKDNLRGEKLFF.

Only a few counts were recorded for this clonotype. The V and J genes are TRBV7-9 and TRBJ2-5; D perhaps matches TRBD2 (5 bases). CDR1 and CDR2 from the germline V gene are SEHNR and FQNEAQ (reference sequence). CDR3 length: 14 amino acids. V was pared by 1 base and J by 5 bases, with 11 bases between. The CDR3: CASSLVRGPETQYF. Here the CDR3 DNA reads TGTGCCAGCAGCTTAGTGCGCGGGCCGGAGACCCAGTACTTC.

The chain has TRBV10-2 and TRBJ2-1, with 7 bases fitting TRBD2. The CDR3 is made up of 16 amino acids. Germline V gene lookup returns CDR1 WSHSY and CDR2 SAAADI. Trimming removed 2 bases from V and 9 bases from J; junction bases left unmatched: 13. CDR3 DNA sequence: TGCGCCAGCAGTGAGCGTTTAGGGGAGGGTACTCTTGAGCAGTTCTTC. Its protein is CASSERLGEGTLEQFF.

This clonotype was counted only a few times. The rearrangement uses TRBV20-1 and TRBJ2-1; 9 bases agree with TRBD1. V was clipped by 3 bases and J by 8 bases; unmatched bases: 8. The CDR3 sequence is 14 residues long. Germline V gene sequence: CDR1 DFQATT, CDR2 SNEGSKA (reference sequence). Here the CDR3 reads CSARKGTGSHEQFF. DNA of the CDR3: TGCAGTGCTAGGAAAGGGACAGGGTCCCATGAGCAGTTCTTC.

A few counts support this clonotype. The rearrangement links TRBV27 to TRBJ2-5; D possibly uses TRBD1 or TRBD2 (5 bases each). The J call may be faulty, since TRBJ2-1 better matches the DNA end. Germline loops: CDR1 MNHEY, CDR2 SMNVEV (reference sequence). This CDR3 has 17 amino acids. The CDR3 coding sequence is TGTGCCAGCAGTTCCGTTGGATGGGGGTATGACAGATTGAGGCAGTTCTTC. Amino acids: CASSSVGWGYDRLRQFF.

This clonotype was counted ten times or more. This sequence joins TRBV12-3 or TRBV12-4 and TRBJ2-3; D not certain. The ends were cut back, 6 bases at V and 0 bases at J, with 7 bases in the middle. The length of the CDR3 is 13 residues. The CDR3 loop reads CASSSTSTDTQYF. The CDR3 DNA reads TGTGCCAGCAGCTCGACCAGCACAGATACGCAGTATTTT.

The V gene is TRBV9, the J gene TRBJ1-2; possibly TRBD1 for D (5 bases). V lost 0 bases, J lost 14 bases, and 17 bases lay in between. Germline V gene lookup returns CDR1 SGDLS and CDR2 YYNGEE. The CDR3 covers 13 residues. CDR3 DNA: TGTGCCAGCAGCGTAGATGAGGGGCGACGCCCTACCTTC. Translation gives CASSVDEGRRPTF. The full variable domain, its missing parts supplied by reference TRBV9 and TRBJ1-2, is DSGVTQTPKHLITATGQRVTLRCSPRSGDLSVYWYQQSLDQGLQFLIQYYNGEERAKGNILERFSAQQFPDLHSELNLSSLELGDSALYFCASSVDEGRRPTFGSGTRLTVV.

This chain uses TRBV20-1 with TRBJ2-7, with a tentative D call TRBD1 (6 bases). The J call is uncertain, as TRBJ2-1 better fits the DNA end. The germline V gene has CDR1 DFQATT and CDR2 SNEGSKA (reference sequence). The CDR3 runs 12 residues. The CDR3 loop reads CSASGEGNEQFF. CDR3 DNA sequence: TGCAGTGCTTCAGGGGAAGGTAATGAGCAGTTCTTC.

The V call is TRBV24-1, the J call TRBJ1-1; D gene unclear. V dropped 3 bases and J dropped 9 bases, with 13 bases sitting between them. CDR3 length: 13 amino acids. The germline V gene has CDR1 KGHDR and CDR2 SFDVKD. The CDR3 loop reads CATSDPRVQKAFF. CDR3 nucleotides: TGTGCCACCAGTGATCCCAGAGTACAGAAAGCTTTCTTT.

V gene TRBV5-1 combines with J gene TRBJ1-2; D unresolved. Germline V gives CDR1 SGHRS, CDR2 YFSETQ. Trimming removed 0 bases from V and 4 bases from J, with 10 bases in between. The CDR3 contains 14 residues. The CDR3 loop is CASSLVQATYGYTF. Written as DNA, the CDR3 is TGCGCCAGCAGCTTGGTTCAGGCGACCTATGGCTACACCTTC.